The T cell receptor (beta chain) described here comes from a study of blood T cell repertoires in COVID-19. Study background: Acute and convalescent COVID-19 samples came from the United States, Italy and Spain. Sources were T cells, B-cell-depleted T cells, or PBMCs; the material itself was cDNA or gDNA.

Germline CDR1 is SGDLS and CDR2 is YYNGEE. The V end lost 4 bases, the J end lost 8 bases, and 17 bases lay between the germline ends. This CDR3 is 14 amino acids long. Original analysis: Reference gene primer amplification gave nucleated cell count estimates. Generated by immunoSEQ multiplex PCR, the TCRdb table keeps only in-frame clones and is missing some. V, J and clone size were drawn from that table, and D and trimming were deduced from the DNA. Of about 99,000 clones listed, roughly nine tenths are singletons. The sequence derives from a woman aged 80 or older in a cohort sampled during active COVID-19. The sequenced sample consisted of peripheral blood. The rearrangement links TRBV9 to TRBJ2-3; no reliable D call. This chain's CDR3 is CASSNPSSVGTQYF. For the CDR3, the DNA is TGTGCCAGCAGCAACCCTTCGTCAGTTGGTACGCAGTATTTT.